This TCR beta chain stems from a study of PD-L1 blockade in urothelial cancer. Across the study: Male patients with bladder-origin urothelial cancer numbered about 90% of the 29.

Study outcomes and limitations: Greater 3-week expansion of tumor-associated blood clones was recorded for durable-benefit patients.

This clone was found once. Its matching antigen is unknown. Method: immunoSEQ multiplex PCR; TCRdb's copy keeps in-frame clones and lacks some. In the table there are 40,000 to 60,000 clones, approximately 80% of which are singletons. Time point given: peripheral blood 6 weeks after treatment start. The V gene lost 5 bases and the J gene lost 0 bases, with 16 bases spanning the gap. Germline loops: CDR1 SEHNR, CDR2 FQNEAQ (reference sequence). The CDR3 length is 17 residues. This TCR came from a man in his 70s with urothelial cancer. J is TRBJ1-4 and V is TRBV7-9; tentatively, D is TRBD1 (5 bases). The material sequenced was PBMCs, taken around atezolizumab (anti-PD-L1) treatment. Here the CDR3 reads CASSPRRGGATNEKLFF. CDR3 DNA: TGTGCCAGCAGCCCACGGCGGGGGGGTGCAACTAATGAAAAACTGTTTTTT.